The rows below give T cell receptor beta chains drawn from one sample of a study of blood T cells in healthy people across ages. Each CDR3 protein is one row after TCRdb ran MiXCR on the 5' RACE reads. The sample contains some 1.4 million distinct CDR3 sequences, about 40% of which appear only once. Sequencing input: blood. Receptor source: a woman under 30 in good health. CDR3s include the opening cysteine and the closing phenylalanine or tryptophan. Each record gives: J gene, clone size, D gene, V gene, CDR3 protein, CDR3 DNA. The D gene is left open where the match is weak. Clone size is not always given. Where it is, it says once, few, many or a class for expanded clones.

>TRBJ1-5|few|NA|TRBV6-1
CASSGSNLQPQHF
TGTGCCAGCAGTGGATCTAATCTTCAGCCCCAGCATTTT
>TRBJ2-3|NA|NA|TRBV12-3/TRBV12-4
CASTPVGTGSTDTQYF
TGTGCCAGCACACCCGTGGGGACGGGGAGCACAGATACGCAGTATTTT
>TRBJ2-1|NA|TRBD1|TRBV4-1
CASSQEPTGGIYHEQFF
TGCGCCAGCAGCCAAGAGCCCACAGGGGGGATATACCACGAGCAGTTCTTC
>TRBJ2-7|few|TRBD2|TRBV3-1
CASSHSSGSGYEQYF
TGTGCCAGCAGCCACTCTAGCGGGAGTGGTTACGAGCAGTACTTC
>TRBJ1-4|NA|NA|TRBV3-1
CASSQAEAGEGEKLFF
TGTGCCAGCAGCCAAGCCGAAGCAGGGGAGGGTGAAAAACTGTTTTTT
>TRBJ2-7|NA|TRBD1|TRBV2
CASMGPRTGVYEQYF
TGTGCCAGCATGGGACCGCGGACAGGGGTCTACGAGCAGTACTTC
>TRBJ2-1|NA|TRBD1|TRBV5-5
CASSLDTGGGSYDEQFF
TGTGCCAGCAGCTTGGATACAGGGGGCGGTTCCTACGATGAGCAGTTCTTC
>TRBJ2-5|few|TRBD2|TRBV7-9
CASSLSGRLWTQYF
TGTGCCAGCAGCCTTAGCGGGAGACTGTGGACCCAGTACTTC
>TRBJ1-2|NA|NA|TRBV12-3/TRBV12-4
CASSPSGTSGGYTF
TGTGCCAGCAGTCCCTCTGGGACCTCGGGCGGCTACACCTTC
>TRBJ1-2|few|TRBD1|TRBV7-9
CASSSGRDRGYLNYGYTF
TGTGCCAGCAGCTCCGGCCGGGACAGGGGATACCTAAACTATGGCTACACCTTC
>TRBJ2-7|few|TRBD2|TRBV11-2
CASSLRTSGGDEQYF
TGTGCCAGCAGCCTCCGGACTAGCGGGGGAGACGAGCAGTACTTC
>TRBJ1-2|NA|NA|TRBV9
CASSLGPHRRYGYTF
TGTGCCAGCAGCTTAGGCCCCCACAGGAGGTATGGCTACACCTTC
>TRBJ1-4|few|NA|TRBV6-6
CASTSRFGRGEKLFF
TGTGCCAGCACCTCACGATTCGGACGAGGAGAAAAACTGTTTTTT
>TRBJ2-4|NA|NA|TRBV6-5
CASSPGDVAKNIQYF
TGTGCCAGCAGCCCCGGGGATGTAGCCAAAAACATTCAGTACTTC
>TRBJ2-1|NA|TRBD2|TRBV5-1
CASSSTSGGARAYNEQFF
TGCGCCAGCAGCTCGACTAGCGGGGGGGCCCGTGCCTACAATGAGCAGTTCTTC
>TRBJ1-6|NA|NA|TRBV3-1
CASSQGEGQNSPLHF
TGTGCCAGCAGCCAAGGTGAAGGACAGAATTCACCCCTCCACTTT
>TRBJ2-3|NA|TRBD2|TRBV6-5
CASSYSTSGSADTQYF
TGTGCCAGCAGTTACTCCACTAGCGGGAGTGCAGATACGCAGTATTTT
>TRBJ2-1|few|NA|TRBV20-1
CSARERRAYNEQFF
TGCAGTGCTAGAGAGCGTCGGGCCTACAATGAGCAGTTCTTC
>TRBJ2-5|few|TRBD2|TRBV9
CASSVGASGAQETQYF
TGTGCCAGCAGCGTAGGAGCTAGCGGAGCCCAAGAGACCCAGTACTTC
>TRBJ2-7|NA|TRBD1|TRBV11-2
CASSLAGTDYNEQYF
TGTGCCAGCAGCTTAGCCGGGACAGACTACAATGAGCAGTACTTC
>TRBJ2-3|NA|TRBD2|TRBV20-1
CSAQAGLSTDTQYF
TGCAGTGCACAAGCGGGGCTGAGCACAGATACGCAGTATTTT
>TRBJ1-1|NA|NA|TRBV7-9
CASSLVFMREAFF
TGTGCCAGCAGCTTAGTATTTATGAGGGAAGCTTTCTTT
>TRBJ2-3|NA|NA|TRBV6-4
CASSAPGGNDTQYF
TGTGCCAGCAGTGCCCCCGGGGGCAACGATACGCAGTATTTT
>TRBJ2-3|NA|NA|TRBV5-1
CASGMTDLSDTQYF
TGCGCCAGTGGGATGACGGATCTCTCAGATACGCAGTATTTT
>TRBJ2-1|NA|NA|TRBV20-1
CSARETVDEQFF
TGCAGTGCTAGAGAAACAGTCGATGAGCAGTTCTTC
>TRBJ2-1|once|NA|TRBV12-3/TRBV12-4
CKHNPHPSSYNEQFF
TGTAAACACAACCCTCACCCGAGCTCCTACAATGAGCAGTTCTTC
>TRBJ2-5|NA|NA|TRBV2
CASSERLFQETQYF
TGTGCCAGCAGTGAACGGCTGTTCCAAGAGACCCAGTACTTC
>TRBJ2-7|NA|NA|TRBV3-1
CASSQLTSFYEQYF
TGTGCCAGCAGCCAACTCACTAGCTTCTACGAGCAGTACTTC
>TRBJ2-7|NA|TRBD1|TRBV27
CASSLRQGAVNEQYF
TGTGCCAGCAGTTTAAGGCAGGGGGCTGTAAACGAGCAGTACTTC
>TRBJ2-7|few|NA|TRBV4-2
CASSQDLAGYYEQYF
TGTGCCAGCAGCCAAGATCTCGCAGGGTACTACGAGCAGTACTTC
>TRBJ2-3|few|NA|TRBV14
CASSQLLGTNSDTQYF
TGTGCCAGCAGCCAGTTGTTGGGGACCAACTCAGATACGCAGTATTTT
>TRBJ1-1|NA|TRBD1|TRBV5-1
CASSLTTGTMNTEAFF
TGCGCCAGCAGCTTGACGACAGGGACTATGAACACTGAAGCTTTCTTT
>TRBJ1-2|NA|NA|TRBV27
CASSSAGLYGYTF
TGTGCCAGCAGTTCCGCGGGACTTTATGGCTACACCTTC
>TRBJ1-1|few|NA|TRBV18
CATAGGENTEAFF
TGTGCCACCGCCGGAGGGGAGAACACTGAAGCTTTCTTT
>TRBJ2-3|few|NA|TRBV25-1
CASSEWEVLKGTQYF
TGTGCCAGCAGTGAATGGGAGGTCCTTAAGGGTACGCAGTATTTT
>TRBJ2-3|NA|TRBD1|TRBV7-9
CASSPGQGYTDTQYF
TGTGCCAGCAGCCCCGGACAGGGTTACACAGATACGCAGTATTTT
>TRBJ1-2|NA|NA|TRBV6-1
CASSVVNDGYTF
TGTGCCAGCAGTGTCGTCAATGATGGCTACACCTTC
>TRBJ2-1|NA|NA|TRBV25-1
CASSFDRRSSNEQFF
TGTGCCAGCAGCTTCGACCGGCGGAGCTCCAATGAGCAGTTCTTC
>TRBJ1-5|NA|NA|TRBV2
CASRDPEMSNQPQHF
TGTGCCAGCAGAGATCCGGAGATGAGCAATCAGCCCCAGCATTTT
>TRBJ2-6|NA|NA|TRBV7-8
CASSLVRQPKTGANVLTF
TGTGCCAGCAGCTTAGTGCGACAGCCTAAAACCGGGGCCAACGTCCTGACTTTC
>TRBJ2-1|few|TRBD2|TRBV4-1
CASSQDQGTSGFNEQFF
TGCGCCAGCAGCCAAGATCAGGGGACTAGCGGGTTCAATGAGCAGTTCTTC
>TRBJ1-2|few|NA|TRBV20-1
CSARPGTSNYGYTF
TGCAGTGCTAGACCCGGGACTTCTAACTATGGCTACACCTTC
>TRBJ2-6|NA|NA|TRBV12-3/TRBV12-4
CASSFRVGSGANVLTF
TGTGCCAGCAGTTTTCGTGTGGGATCTGGGGCCAACGTCCTGACTTTC
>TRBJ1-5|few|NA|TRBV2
CASRTDGNQPQHF
TGTGCCAGCAGGACCGACGGAAATCAGCCCCAGCATTTT
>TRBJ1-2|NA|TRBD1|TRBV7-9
CASTTGTANYGYTF
TGTGCCAGCACAACCGGGACAGCTAACTATGGCTACACCTTC
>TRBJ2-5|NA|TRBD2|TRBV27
CASSSGLARGQETQYF
TGTGCCAGCAGTTCAGGACTAGCGAGGGGGCAAGAGACCCAGTACTTC
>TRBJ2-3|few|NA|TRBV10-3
CAIRVSEADTQYF
TGTGCCATCAGAGTGTCTGAGGCAGATACGCAGTATTTT
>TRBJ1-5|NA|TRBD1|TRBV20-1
CSARSDRAQGPQHF
TGCAGTGCTAGATCAGACAGGGCGCAGGGGCCCCAGCATTTT
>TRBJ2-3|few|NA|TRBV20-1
CRAGGMSTDTQYF
TGCAGGGCTGGCGGGATGAGCACAGATACGCAGTATTTT
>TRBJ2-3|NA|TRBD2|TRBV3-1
CASSEDLTGGHSDTQYF
TGTGCCAGCAGCGAAGACCTAACGGGGGGGCATTCAGATACGCAGTATTTT
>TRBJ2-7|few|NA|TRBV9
CASSVDGGPSSYEQYF
TGTGCCAGCAGCGTAGATGGAGGGCCTAGCTCCTACGAGCAGTACTTC
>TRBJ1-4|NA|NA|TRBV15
CATSRDRAATNEKLFF
TGTGCCACCAGCAGAGATCGGGCGGCAACTAATGAAAAACTGTTTTTT
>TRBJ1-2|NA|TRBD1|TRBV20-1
CSARGGTGDYGYTF
TGCAGTGCTCGCGGGGGGACAGGGGACTATGGCTACACCTTC
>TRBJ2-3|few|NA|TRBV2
CASSEGGGGTDTQYF
TGTGCCAGCAGTGAAGGAGGAGGAGGAACAGATACGCAGTATTTT
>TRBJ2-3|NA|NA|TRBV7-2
CASSFRGRSTDTQYF
TGTGCCAGCAGCTTTCGCGGGCGAAGCACAGATACGCAGTATTTT